This T cell receptor beta chain was captured in a study of post-analysis software for immune sequencing data. General study findings and limits: Comparison of patients with controls showed four or five TRBV segments more frequent in patients, TRBV5-6, TRBV5-1 and TRBV20-1 among them. Controls had significantly higher normalized Chao1 diversity than multiple sclerosis patients.

TCR beta libraries were prepared from cDNA with unique molecular identifiers. Roughly 500,000 cDNA molecules were obtained per 1 to 10 million input T cells. Each CDR3 protein is one row after TCRdb ran MiXCR on the PCR reads. The data contain around 440,000 distinct CDR3 sequences, approximately 45% of them singletons. The ends were cut back, 3 bases at V and 2 bases at J, with 15 bases in the middle. Germline CDR1 SGDLS, CDR2 YYNGEE. CDR3 length: 15 residues. A note on this clonotype: Its antigen is currently unknown.

Sequencing used blood. This TCR came from a girl between 5 and 17 years old with multiple sclerosis. The chain uses TRBV9 and TRBJ2-7; possible D gene TRBD1, 5 bases. In DNA, the CDR3 is TGTGCCAGCAGCGCCTACCCCAGGGCCGCCTACGAGCAGTACTTC. This translates into CASSAYPRAAYEQYF.